Included here is one TCR beta chain sequence, with context. Its antigen is not known. CDR1 is MGHDK, CDR2 SYGVNS, per germline. CDR3 length equals 13 residues. The data are from a study of OX40 agonist ivuxolimab in advanced cancers. Study summary: Every 2 weeks, ivuxolimab was infused into the patients intravenously at between 0.01 and 10 mg/kg. A mean age of roughly 60 years, range roughly 23 to 79, was recorded, and around 85% were male.

The table came from immunoSEQ multiplex PCR; TCRdb's copy has only in-frame clones and leaves some out. Of under 35,000 clones listed, around 87% are singletons. Study-wide points: Low normalized T-cell clonal expansion was additionally recorded for some nonresponders. At 0.1 to 3.0 mg/kg, clonal expansion of CD4+ and CD8+ blood T cells had occurred by week 6.

The chain links TRBV25-1 to TRBJ2-7, with 7 bases lining up with TRBD2. The TCR sequence derives from an adult with an advanced solid tumor such as melanoma, head and neck, liver or kidney cancer. Material: CD4+ or CD8+ T cells sorted from blood, obtained in a trial of the OX40 agonist ivuxolimab. The CDR3 sequence: CPMGRVRRYEQYF. In nucleotides, the CDR3 is TGTCCCATGGGGAGGGTCAGAAGATACGAGCAGTACTTC.